Shown below are 5 T cell receptor beta chains from a single sample sequenced in a study of regulatory T cells in long-lasting Graves disease. Regarding time point: persistent/refractory GD, antithyroid drugs over 5 years with positive TRAb. PBMCs were the source of the RNA used for TCR sequencing. Building of the TCR beta libraries involved iRepertoire HTBI primers and Arm-PCR of CDR3 regions. TCRdb re-derived calls from the multiplex PCR reads in MiXCR, one entry per CDR3 protein. Of almost 350,000 distinct CDR3 sequences in the sample, around 20% were seen once. The input for sequencing was peripheral blood mononuclear cells (PBMCs), taken when the disease was refractory, from a patient treated with antithyroid drugs. The receptor set was obtained from a female donor with Graves disease.

This clonotype was seen a single time. It may be a read error: a sequence one base away is much more abundant. This chain links TRBV5-1 with TRBJ2-5; D is perhaps TRBD1 (5 bases). The CDR3 runs 13 residues. Between the trimmed V and J ends, which lost 6 bases and 2 bases, there was a span of 11 bases. The germline V gene encodes CDR1 SGHRS and CDR2 YFSETQ. This chain's CDR3 is CASKTDPQETQYF. The CDR3 DNA sequence: TGCGCCAGCAAGACAGATCCGCAAGAGACCCAGTACTTC.

The J gene is TRBJ2-3, the V gene TRBV20-1; 7 bases map to TRBD1. The CDR3 totals 14 residues. With 3 bases clipped from V and 2 bases from J, the junction kept 5 bases outside the gene matches. Looked up from germline, CDR1 is DFQATT and CDR2 is SNEGSKA (reference sequence). The CDR3 is CSARVGTATDTQYF. The DNA of the CDR3 is TGCAGTGCTAGGGTAGGGACAGCCACAGATACGCAGTATTTT.

V gene TRBV12-3 or TRBV12-4 combines with J gene TRBJ1-1; TRBD1 agrees at 9 bases. The V gene end was trimmed by 6 bases and the J gene end by 1 base; junction bases not matched to a gene: 9. The CDR3 is 16 residues long. CDR3 sequence (DNA): TGTGCCAGCAGCTCCGACAGGGGGAATTGGAACACTGAAGCTTTCTTT. Amino acid sequence: CASSSDRGNWNTEAFF.

The V call is TRBV27, the J call TRBJ1-1, with a weak D call TRBD1 (5 bases). Germline V CDR1 and CDR2: MNHEY, SMNVEV (reference sequence). This CDR3 has 15 residues. The V and J ends lost 3 bases and 5 bases respectively, with 16 bases between them. As DNA, the CDR3 is TGTGCCAGCAGTTTCGGGGGGACCCCGATAACTGAAGCTTTCTTT. The encoded protein is CASSFGGTPITEAFF.

Details on this clonotype: At one end, the junction sequence differs from germline, possibly due to a read error. The chain employs TRBV28 and TRBJ1-6, with 8 bases matching TRBD1. The length of the CDR3 is 14 residues. Germline values: CDR1 MDHEN, CDR2 SYDVKM. CDR3 DNA sequence: TGTGCCAACAGTCCCGGACAGGGAGGGCTCCCCCTCCACTTT. Its translation: CANSPGQGGLPLHF.